Presented here are 29 T cell receptor beta chains from one specimen sequenced in a study of cytomegalovirus exposure and HLA in healthy donors. In the PCR, 60 Vbeta and 13 Jbeta primers were used. Generated by immunoSEQ multiplex PCR, the TCRdb table keeps only in-frame clones and is missing some. This sample has some 160,000 clones; around 80% occur once, and the top ten carry 6.3%. Sample: PBMCs. These receptors all come from a male donor in good health and CMV-seropositive.

The V call is TRBV7-9, the J call TRBJ2-7; TRBD1 aligns across 8 bases. Germline V gives CDR1 SEHNR, CDR2 FQNEAQ (reference sequence). CDR3 length equals 14 residues. V lost 3 bases and J lost 1; bases outside the gene matches: 2. In DNA, the CDR3 is TGTGCCAGCAGCTTGGACAGGGATTCCTACGAGCAGTACTTC. This translates into CASSLDRDSYEQYF.

This sequence joins TRBV11-3 and TRBJ2-1, with TRBD2 identical over 13 bases. The length of the CDR3 is 15 residues. V was pared by 5 bases and J by 9 bases, with 7 bases of the junction left unmatched. Germline CDR1 SGHNT, CDR2 YENEEA. In nucleotides, the CDR3 is TGTGCCAGCAGCGAACTAGCGGGAGGGCCGCGTGAGCAGTTCTTC. Translation gives CASSELAGGPREQFF.

This clone was seen a single time. This chain's CDR3 is CASSLALAQETQYF. The CDR3 nucleotides are TGTGCCAGCAGTTTGGCGCTAGCCCAAGAGACCCAGTACTTC. The chain combines TRBV27 with TRBJ2-5; D might be TRBD2 (5 bases). CDR3 length equals 14 residues. Looked up from germline, CDR1 is MNHEY and CDR2 is SMNVEV (reference sequence). V lost 3 bases and J 1 base, leaving 9 bases between the germline ends.

The gene calls are TRBV28 and TRBJ1-5; D possibly corresponds to TRBD1 (5 bases). Looked up from germline, CDR1 is MDHEN and CDR2 is SYDVKM. V was clipped by 1 base and J by 0 bases, with 10 bases between them. The CDR3 has 16 residues. CDR3 DNA sequence: TGTGCCAGCAGTTTATCAGGGTTATATAGCAATCAGCCCCAGCATTTT. Protein sequence: CASSLSGLYSNQPQHF.

The chain employs TRBV5-4 and TRBJ1-1, with D maybe TRBD1 (6 bases). CDR1 and CDR2 (germline): SGHNT, YYREEE (reference sequence). V lost 4 bases, J lost 4 bases, and 17 bases lay in between. The CDR3 runs to 15 residues. CDR3 sequence reads: CASSEKTGSTTEAFF. For the CDR3, the DNA is TGTGCCAGCAGCGAGAAAACAGGGTCGACCACTGAAGCTTTCTTT.

The gene calls are TRBV29-1 and TRBJ2-5, with TRBD2 matching over 7 bases. Germline assignment: CDR1 SQVTM and CDR2 ANQGSEA. The CDR3 consists of 12 residues. V lost 4 bases and J lost 9; bases outside the gene matches: 8. The chain's CDR3 is CSVGVYGGAQYF. The CDR3 DNA reads TGCAGCGTTGGGGTCTATGGGGGGGCCCAGTACTTC.

The chain recombines TRBV11-3 with TRBJ2-7; 10 bases are shared with TRBD1. CDR1 and CDR2 from the germline V gene are SGHNT and YENEEA. V lost 4 bases, J lost 7 bases, and 7 bases stayed unmatched. The CDR3 consists of 14 residues. Here the CDR3 reads CASSSGTGVKEQYF. The CDR3 DNA reads TGTGCCAGCAGCTCCGGGACAGGGGTAAAGGAGCAGTACTTC. The full variable domain, in which reference TRBV11-3 and TRBJ2-7 provide the parts outside the CDR3, is EAGVVQSPRYKIIEKKQPVAFWCNPISGHNTLYWYLQNLGQGPELLIRYENEEAVDDSQLPKDRFSAERLKGVDSTLKIQPAELGDSAVYLCASSSGTGVKEQYFGPGTRLTVT.

V is TRBV5-1 and J is TRBJ2-1; D is possibly TRBD1 (5 bases). Trimming removed 2 bases from V and 7 bases from J, with 10 bases in between. This CDR3 comprises 13 residues. Germline V gene lookup returns CDR1 SGHRS and CDR2 YFSETQ. CDR3 sequence (DNA): TGCGCCAGCAGCTTAAATCAGGGAAATGAGCAGTTCTTC. Its translation: CASSLNQGNEQFF.

The chain has TRBV27 and TRBJ2-1; TRBD1 might be the D (6 bases). Trimming pared 5 bases from V and 6 bases from J, leaving 11 bases between. This CDR3 contains 13 residues. From germline, CDR1 is MNHEY and CDR2 SMNVEV (reference sequence). DNA for the CDR3: TGTGCCAGCAGTAGGGGGTTGGGCAATGAGCAGTTCTTC. Translated: CASSRGLGNEQFF.

This chain joins TRBV5-1 and TRBJ1-6; TRBD1 matches at 8 bases. V shed 2 bases, J shed 7 bases, and the junction held 2 bases outside the gene matches. The CDR3 length is 14 residues. CDR1 and CDR2 from the germline V gene are SGHRS and YFSETQ. As DNA, the CDR3 is TGCGCCAGCAGCTTCCAGGGGGCAAATTCACCCCTCCACTTT. This encodes CASSFQGANSPLHF.

This clone was picked up one time. The CDR3 here is CASSGGGPQETQYF. CDR3 sequence (DNA): TGTGCCAGCAGCGGGGGGGGGCCCCAAGAGACCCAGTACTTC. The gene calls are TRBV9 and TRBJ2-5, with D possibly TRBD2 on 7 matching bases. Trimming shortened V by 3 bases and J by 1 base, and 10 bases separated the two germline ends. The V gene's germline CDR1 is SGDLS and CDR2 YYNGEE. The CDR3 spans 14 residues.

The chain links TRBV27 to TRBJ1-1, with D possibly being TRBD1 (5 bases). CDR1 is MNHEY and CDR2 is SMNVEV in the germline V gene (reference sequence). The CDR3 extends over 14 amino acids. V was trimmed by 3 bases and J by 4 bases, leaving 12 bases between them. The CDR3 is CASSFQGFVTEAFF. CDR3 DNA sequence: TGTGCCAGCAGTTTCCAGGGTTTCGTCACTGAAGCTTTCTTT.

The V and J genes are TRBV21-1 and TRBJ1-6. TRBV21-1 is a recognized pseudogene. The CDR3 runs to 15 residues. The CDR3 sequence is CASNMGYRGDSPLHF. The CDR3, as DNA: TGTGCCAGCAACATGGGGTACCGGGGAGATTCACCCCTCCACTTT.

The CDR3 coding sequence is TGTGCCAGCAGCTCGACCTCGGGAGGAAGGCGGGGTGAGCAGTTCTTC. Translated, it gives CASSSTSGGRRGEQFF. The genes are TRBV7-9 and TRBJ2-1, with 7 bases that match TRBD2. Unmatched junction bases numbered 15, after V lost 4 bases and J lost 9 bases. This CDR3 is built from 16 residues. CDR1 SEHNR and CDR2 FQNEAQ come from the germline V gene (reference sequence).

This chain joins TRBV4-1 and TRBJ2-7; 8 bases line up with TRBD1. The CDR3 has 17 amino acids. CDR1 is MGHRA, CDR2 YSYEKL, per germline. With 2 bases clipped from V and 0 bases from J, the junction kept 9 bases outside the gene matches. This CDR3 is CASSQFGQGGSSYEQYF. CDR3 in DNA: TGCGCCAGCAGCCAATTTGGACAGGGCGGGTCCTCCTACGAGCAGTACTTC.

The chain is built from TRBV27 and TRBJ1-6; 8 bases align to TRBD1. CDR1 MNHEY and CDR2 SMNVEV come from the germline V gene (reference sequence). The J segment lost 7 bases and the V segment lost 6 bases, leaving 8 bases of the junction unmatched. The CDR3 contains 15 residues. DNA for the CDR3: TGTGCCAGCAGGGTTCAGGGGGCTAGGAATTCACCCCTCCACTTT. Its protein is CASRVQGARNSPLHF.

This rearrangement joins TRBV5-8 to TRBJ2-3; 12 bases agree with TRBD1. Trimming took 3 bases from V and 4 from J; bases not matched to a gene: 9. The CDR3 is made up of 17 amino acids. Per germline, CDR1 SGHTS and CDR2 YDEGEE. CDR3 sequence reads: CASSSGRGTGGADTQYF. In DNA form, the CDR3 reads TGTGCCAGCAGCTCGGGCCGCGGGACAGGGGGCGCAGATACGCAGTATTTT.

The J gene is TRBJ1-2, the V gene TRBV20-1; D remains unclear. Germline lookup yields CDR1 DFQATT and CDR2 SNEGSKA (reference sequence). V lost 3 bases to trimming and J lost 8 bases, with 10 bases between them. The length of the CDR3 is 11 residues. The CDR3 sequence is CSASGGPGYTF. In DNA form, the CDR3 reads TGCAGTGCTAGCGGAGGGCCCGGCTACACCTTC.

CDR3 in amino acids: CASSLVVQAGYGYTF. Written as DNA, the CDR3 is TGCGCCAGCAGCTTGGTAGTACAGGCAGGCTATGGCTACACCTTC. The chain is built from TRBV5-1 and TRBJ1-2, with D possibly TRBD1 on 5 matching bases. CDR3 length: 15 residues. Germline V gene data show CDR1 as SGHRS and CDR2 as YFSETQ. Trimming took off 0 bases at V and 4 bases at J, with 13 bases between the two ends.

The gene calls are TRBV27 and TRBJ1-5; possibly TRBD1 for D (5 bases). CDR1 and CDR2 (germline): MNHEY, SMNVEV (reference sequence). V shed 7 bases and J shed 1 base, with 8 bases lying between them. The CDR3 spans 13 residues. This chain's CDR3 is CASKKGSNQPQHF. The CDR3, as DNA: TGTGCCAGCAAAAAGGGGAGCAATCAGCCCCAGCATTTT.

CDR3 bases: TGCGCCAGCAGCTGGGGCGGACCGGACACCGGGGAGCTGTTTTTT. It specifies CASSWGGPDTGELFF. The J gene is TRBJ2-2, the V gene TRBV5-1, with D perhaps matching TRBD1 (5 bases). The CDR3 contains 15 residues. CDR1 and CDR2 (germline): SGHRS, YFSETQ. V was pared by 3 bases and J by 3 bases, with 12 bases between.

This chain connects TRBV7-2 to TRBJ2-7; D is perhaps TRBD2 (5 bases). V shed 2 bases and J shed 6 bases, with 14 bases lying between them. Looked up from germline, CDR1 is SGHTA and CDR2 is FQGNSA. This CDR3 spans 14 amino acids. The CDR3 region has the DNA TGTGCCAGCAGCTTATCGGGGTCAGGTGTCGAGCAGTACTTC. This codes for CASSLSGSGVEQYF.

The V gene is TRBV7-8, the J gene TRBJ1-6, with a possible D match to TRBD1 (5 bases). This CDR3 is 21 amino acids long. V was pared by 5 bases and J by 7 bases, with 33 bases between. CDR1 is SGHVS, CDR2 FQNEAQ, per germline. CDR3 in amino acids: CASSQINPDSPGLRKNSPLHF. DNA of the CDR3: TGTGCCAGCAGCCAGATAAACCCAGACAGTCCGGGACTTCGAAAAAATTCACCCCTCCACTTT. Full variable domain (outside the CDR3, taken from reference TRBV7-8 and TRBJ1-6): GAGVSQSPRYKVAKRGQDVALRCDPISGHVSLFWYQQALGQGPEFLTYFQNEAQLDKSGLPSDRFFAERPEGSVSTLKIQRTQQEDSAVYLCASSQINPDSPGLRKNSPLHFGNGTRLTVT.

This clone has only a few counts. The V call is TRBV9, the J call TRBJ1-2; possible D gene TRBD1, 6 bases. The CDR3 sequence is 14 residues long. Germline assignment: CDR1 SGDLS and CDR2 YYNGEE. V dropped 0 bases and J dropped 7 bases, with 13 bases sitting between them. The CDR3 DNA is TGTGCCAGCAGCGTAGGGGGGGGGCCGGGTGGCTACACCTTC. Encoded protein: CASSVGGGPGGYTF.

A few counts support this clone. CDR3 region: CASSSQGSLNQPQHF. CDR3 nucleotides: TGTGCCAGCAGCTCACAGGGTTCCCTCAATCAGCCCCAGCATTTT. The J gene is TRBJ1-5, the V gene TRBV7-8; D is perhaps TRBD1 (6 bases). The ends were cut back, 4 bases at V and 3 bases at J, with 13 bases in the middle. This CDR3 is built from 15 residues. Germline CDR1 SGHVS, CDR2 FQNEAQ. Complete variable domain (other parts from reference TRBV7-8 and TRBJ1-5): GAGVSQSPRYKVAKRGQDVALRCDPISGHVSLFWYQQALGQGPEFLTYFQNEAQLDKSGLPSDRFFAERPEGSVSTLKIQRTQQEDSAVYLCASSSQGSLNQPQHFGDGTRLSIL.

This clone was counted a single time. This chain uses TRBV11-2 with TRBJ2-2; 8 bases agree with TRBD1. The CDR3 is made up of 14 amino acids. Losses at the gene ends were 10 bases for V and 4 bases for J; bases not matched to a gene: 8. Per germline, CDR1 SGHAT and CDR2 FQNNGV. The CDR3 reads CATTQGAGTGELFF. The CDR3 nucleotides read TGTGCCACCACCCAGGGGGCAGGCACCGGGGAGCTGTTTTTT. The variable domain in full, completed from reference TRBV11-2 and TRBJ2-2, reads EAGVAQSPRYKIIEKRQSVAFWCNPISGHATLYWYQQILGQGPKLLIQFQNNGVVDDSQLPKDRFSAERLKGVDSTLKIQPAKLEDSAVYLCATTQGAGTGELFFGEGSRLTVL.

This sequence joins TRBV2 and TRBJ2-2; D ambiguous. Per the germline V gene, CDR1 is SNHLY and CDR2 is FYNNEI. The CDR3 sequence is 15 residues long. Trimming pared 3 bases from V and 5 bases from J, leaving 13 bases between. In DNA form, the CDR3 reads TGTGCCAGCAGTGAGAACCCACCCAGTACCGGGGAGCTGTTTTTT. This encodes CASSENPPSTGELFF.

This clone was detected a few times. The chain carries TRBV6-5 and TRBJ2-7, with 9 bases identical to TRBD1. CDR1 is MNHEY and CDR2 is SVGAGI in the germline V gene. CDR3 length: 14 residues. Trimming removed 5 bases from V and 3 bases from J; junction bases left unmatched: 5. DNA of the CDR3: TGTGCCAGCAGTAGGGGGACAGGGATCTACGAGCAGTACTTC. This translates into CASSRGTGIYEQYF.

The rearrangement uses TRBV9 and TRBJ2-7; 7 nucleotides line up with TRBD1. CDR3 length equals 16 residues. The V gene end was trimmed by 0 bases and the J gene end by 0 bases; junction bases not matched to a gene: 6. Germline V lookup: CDR1 SGDLS, CDR2 YYNGEE. The CDR3: CASSVGPGTASYEQYF. CDR3 nucleotide sequence: TGTGCCAGCAGCGTAGGACCCGGGACAGCCTCCTACGAGCAGTACTTC.